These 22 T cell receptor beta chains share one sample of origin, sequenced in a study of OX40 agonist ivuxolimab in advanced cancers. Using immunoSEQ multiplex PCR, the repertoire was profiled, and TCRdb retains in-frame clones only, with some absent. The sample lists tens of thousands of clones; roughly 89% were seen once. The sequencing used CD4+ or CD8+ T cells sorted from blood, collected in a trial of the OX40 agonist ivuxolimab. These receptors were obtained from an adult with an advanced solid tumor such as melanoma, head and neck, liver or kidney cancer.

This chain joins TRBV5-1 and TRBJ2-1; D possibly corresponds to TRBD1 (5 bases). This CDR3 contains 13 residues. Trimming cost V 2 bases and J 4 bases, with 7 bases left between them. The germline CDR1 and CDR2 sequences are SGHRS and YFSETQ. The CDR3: CASSFRQYNEQFF. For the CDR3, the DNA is TGCGCCAGCAGCTTCAGACAGTACAATGAGCAGTTCTTC.

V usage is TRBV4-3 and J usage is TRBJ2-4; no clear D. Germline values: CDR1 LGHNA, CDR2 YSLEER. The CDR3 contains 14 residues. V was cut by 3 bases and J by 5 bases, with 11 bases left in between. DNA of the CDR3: TGCGCCAGCAGCCACCTGACCTGGGAAAACATTCAGTACTTC. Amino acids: CASSHLTWENIQYF.

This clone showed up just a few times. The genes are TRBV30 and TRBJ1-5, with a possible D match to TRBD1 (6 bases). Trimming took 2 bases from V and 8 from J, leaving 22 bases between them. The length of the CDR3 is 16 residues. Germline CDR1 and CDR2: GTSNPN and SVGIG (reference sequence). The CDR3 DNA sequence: TGTGCCTGGAGTCATCAGAGGGACACAGGGTTTGAGCCCCAGCATTTT. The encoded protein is CAWSHQRDTGFEPQHF.

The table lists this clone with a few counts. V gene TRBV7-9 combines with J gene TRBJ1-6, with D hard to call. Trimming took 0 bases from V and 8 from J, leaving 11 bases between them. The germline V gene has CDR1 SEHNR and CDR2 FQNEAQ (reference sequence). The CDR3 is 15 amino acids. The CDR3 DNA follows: TGTGCCAGCAGCTTAGCGGGCAGCCACTATTCACCCCTCCACTTT. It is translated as CASSLAGSHYSPLHF.

The CDR3 loop reads CASSYSQHTGGTDTQYF. DNA for the CDR3: TGTGCCAGCAGTTACTCTCAGCACACAGGGGGCACAGATACGCAGTATTTT. The rearrangement uses TRBV6-7 and TRBJ2-3, with 7 bases lining up with TRBD1. TRBV6-7 is an ORF; its function is uncertain. This CDR3 contains 17 residues. J gave up 1 base and V 0 bases, and 7 bases lay outside the gene matches.

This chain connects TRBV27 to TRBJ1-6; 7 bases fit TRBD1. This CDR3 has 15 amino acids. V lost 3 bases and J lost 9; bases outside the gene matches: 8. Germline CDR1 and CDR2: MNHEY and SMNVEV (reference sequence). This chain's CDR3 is CASSLTGSFSSPLHF. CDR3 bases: TGTGCCAGCAGTTTGACAGGGTCTTTTAGTTCACCCCTCCACTTT.

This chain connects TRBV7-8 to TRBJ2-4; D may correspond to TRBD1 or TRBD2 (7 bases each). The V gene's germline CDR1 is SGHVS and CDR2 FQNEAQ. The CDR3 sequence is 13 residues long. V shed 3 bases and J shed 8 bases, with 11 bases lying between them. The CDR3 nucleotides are TGTGCCAGCAGCTTGGCAGGGGGGGACATTCAGTACTTC. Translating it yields CASSLAGGDIQYF. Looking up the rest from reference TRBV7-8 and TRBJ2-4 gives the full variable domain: GAGVSQSPRYKVAKRGQDVALRCDPISGHVSLFWYQQALGQGPEFLTYFQNEAQLDKSGLPSDRFFAERPEGSVSTLKIQRTQQEDSAVYLCASSLAGGDIQYFGAGTRLSVL.

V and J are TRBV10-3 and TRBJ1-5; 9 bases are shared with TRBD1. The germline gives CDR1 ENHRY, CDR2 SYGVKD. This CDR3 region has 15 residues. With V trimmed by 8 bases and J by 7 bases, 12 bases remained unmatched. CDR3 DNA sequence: TGTGCCATCTCTACCGGGACAGGGAACGAACAGCCCCAGCATTTT. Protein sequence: CAISTGTGNEQPQHF.

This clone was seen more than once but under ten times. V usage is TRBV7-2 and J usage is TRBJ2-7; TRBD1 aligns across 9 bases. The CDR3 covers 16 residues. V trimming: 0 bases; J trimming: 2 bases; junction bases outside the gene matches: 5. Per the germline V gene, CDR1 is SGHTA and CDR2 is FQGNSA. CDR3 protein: CASSLASGTGTYEQYF. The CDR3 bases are TGTGCCAGCAGCTTAGCATCCGGGACAGGGACCTACGAGCAGTACTTC.

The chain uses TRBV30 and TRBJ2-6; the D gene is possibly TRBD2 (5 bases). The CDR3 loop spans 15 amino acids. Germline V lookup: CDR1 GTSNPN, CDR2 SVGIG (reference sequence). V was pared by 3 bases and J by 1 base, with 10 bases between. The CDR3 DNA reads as TGTGCCTGGAGCGCTAGCTTATCTGGGGCCAACGTCCTGACTTTC. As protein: CAWSASLSGANVLTF. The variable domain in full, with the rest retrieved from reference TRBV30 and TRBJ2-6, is SQTIHQWPATLVQPVGSPLSLECTVEGTSNPNLYWYRQAAGRGLQLLFYSVGIGQISSEVPQNLSASRPQDRQFILSSKKLLLSDSGFYLCAWSASLSGANVLTFGAGSRLTVL.

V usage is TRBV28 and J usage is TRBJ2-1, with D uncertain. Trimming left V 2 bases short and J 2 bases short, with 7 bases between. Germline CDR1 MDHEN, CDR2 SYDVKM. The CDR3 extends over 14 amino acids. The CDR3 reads CASSLPLAYNEQFF. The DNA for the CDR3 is TGTGCCAGCAGTTTACCCTTAGCCTACAATGAGCAGTTCTTC.

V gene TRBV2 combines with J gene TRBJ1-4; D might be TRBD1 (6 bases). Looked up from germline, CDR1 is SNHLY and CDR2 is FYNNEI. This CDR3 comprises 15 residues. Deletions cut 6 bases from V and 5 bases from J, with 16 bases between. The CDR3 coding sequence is TGTGCCAGCAGGGAACAGGGTAGCCAAAATGAAAAACTGTTTTTT. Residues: CASREQGSQNEKLFF.

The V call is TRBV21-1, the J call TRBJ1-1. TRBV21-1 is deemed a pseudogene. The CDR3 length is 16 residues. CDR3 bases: TGTGCCAGCAGCAAAGCGGGGCGGGGGGAACCGACTGAAGCTTTCTTT. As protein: CASSKAGRGEPTEAFF.

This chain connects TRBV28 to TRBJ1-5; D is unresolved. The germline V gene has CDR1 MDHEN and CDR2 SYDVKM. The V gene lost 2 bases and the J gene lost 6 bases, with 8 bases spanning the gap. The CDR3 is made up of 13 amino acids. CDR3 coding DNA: TGTGCCAGCAGTTTAGGAGGGTTTCAGCCCCAGCATTTT. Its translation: CASSLGGFQPQHF.

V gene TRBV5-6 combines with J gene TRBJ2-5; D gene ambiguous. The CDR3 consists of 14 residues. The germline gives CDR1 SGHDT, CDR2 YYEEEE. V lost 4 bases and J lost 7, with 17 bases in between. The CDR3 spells CASSRSGGLGTQYF. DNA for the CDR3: TGTGCCAGCAGCCGGTCAGGCGGATTGGGGACCCAGTACTTC.

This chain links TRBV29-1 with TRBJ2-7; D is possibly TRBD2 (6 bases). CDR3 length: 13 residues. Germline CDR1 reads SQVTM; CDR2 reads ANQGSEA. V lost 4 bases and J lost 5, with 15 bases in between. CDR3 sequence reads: CSVVAGGEDEQYF. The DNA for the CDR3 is TGCAGCGTTGTAGCTGGAGGGGAAGACGAGCAGTACTTC.

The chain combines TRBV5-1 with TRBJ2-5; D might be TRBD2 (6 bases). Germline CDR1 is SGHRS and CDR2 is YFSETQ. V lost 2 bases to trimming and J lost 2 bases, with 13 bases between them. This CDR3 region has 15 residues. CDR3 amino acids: CASSLWLSGQETQYF. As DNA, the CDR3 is TGCGCCAGCAGCTTATGGCTGAGCGGGCAAGAGACCCAGTACTTC.

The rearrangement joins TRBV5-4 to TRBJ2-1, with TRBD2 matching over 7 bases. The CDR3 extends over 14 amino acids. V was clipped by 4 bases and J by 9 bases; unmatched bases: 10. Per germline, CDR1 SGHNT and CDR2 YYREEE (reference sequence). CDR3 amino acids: CASSPVEGRVEQFF. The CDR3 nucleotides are TGTGCCAGCAGCCCCGTGGAGGGGAGGGTTGAGCAGTTCTTC.

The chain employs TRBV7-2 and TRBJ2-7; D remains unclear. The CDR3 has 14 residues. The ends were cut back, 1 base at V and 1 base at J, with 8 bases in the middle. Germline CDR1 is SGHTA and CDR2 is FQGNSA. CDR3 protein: CASSLGPDSYEQYF. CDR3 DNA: TGTGCCAGCAGCTTAGGGCCGGATTCCTACGAGCAGTACTTC.

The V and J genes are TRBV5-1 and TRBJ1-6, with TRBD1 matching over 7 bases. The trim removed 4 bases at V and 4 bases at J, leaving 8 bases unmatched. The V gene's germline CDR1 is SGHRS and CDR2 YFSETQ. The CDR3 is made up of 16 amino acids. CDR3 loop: CASSGGQANYNSPLHF. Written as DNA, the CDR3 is TGCGCCAGCAGCGGCGGACAGGCGAATTATAATTCACCCCTCCACTTT.

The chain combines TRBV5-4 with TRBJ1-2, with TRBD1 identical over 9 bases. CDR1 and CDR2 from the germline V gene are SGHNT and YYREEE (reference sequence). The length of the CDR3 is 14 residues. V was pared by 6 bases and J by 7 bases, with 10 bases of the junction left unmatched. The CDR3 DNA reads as TGTGCCAGCAACATACTTGGACAGGGGTTTGGCTACACCTTC. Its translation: CASNILGQGFGYTF.

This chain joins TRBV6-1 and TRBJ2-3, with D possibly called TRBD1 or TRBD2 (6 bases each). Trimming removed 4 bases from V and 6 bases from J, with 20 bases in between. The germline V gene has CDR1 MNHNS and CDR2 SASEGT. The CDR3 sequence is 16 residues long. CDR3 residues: CASSVVGGRIMDTQYF. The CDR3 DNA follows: TGTGCCAGCAGTGTGGTAGGGGGGAGGATTATGGATACGCAGTATTTT.